The present entry profiles one T cell receptor beta chain with its context. The target antigen is unknown. Time point reported: newly diagnosed GD, antithyroid drugs for less than 3 months. The TCR library was prepared using RNA isolated from PBMCs. This entry comes from a study of regulatory T cells in long-lasting Graves disease. Overall study findings and caveats: Shared public clonotypes totalled over 2,500 in persistent patients, compared with around 880 in new patients.

CDR3 size: 14 residues. Germline V gene lookup returns CDR1 MNHGY and CDR2 SVAAGI. V was pared by 7 bases and J by 0 bases, with 11 bases between. Assembly of TCR beta libraries relied on iRepertoire HTBI primers together with Arm-PCR of CDR3 regions. TCRdb called the multiplex PCR reads again in MiXCR, with one record for every CDR3 protein. The sample carries about 520,000 distinct CDR3 sequences, 12% recorded once. These data are also associated with another study on T cells in Graves' hyperthyroidism and ophthalmopathy.

V and J are TRBV6-9 and TRBJ2-3; no firm D call. The sample in question was peripheral blood mononuclear cells (PBMCs), obtained at new diagnosis, from a patient treated with antithyroid drugs. The clonotype was recovered from a woman between 25 and 40 years old with Graves disease. As DNA, the CDR3 is TGTGCCAGCACTTTTTTAGACAGCACAGATACGCAGTATTTT. The encoded protein is CASTFLDSTDTQYF.